In its sample, the clone carrying this TCR beta chain was seen a few times. This record belongs to a study of patients and donors after allogeneic stem cell transplantation. TCRdb analysed the RT-PCR reads with MiXCR anew, one entry per CDR3 protein. The data show some 880,000 distinct CDR3 sequences, roughly 18% seen once. In germline, CDR1 is SGHAT, CDR2 FQNNGV. The CDR3 runs to 18 residues. V was cut by 2 bases and J by 0 bases, with 17 bases left in between. This receptor was identified in a human donor who was either an allogeneic HSCT recipient or a stem cell or donor lymphocyte infusion donor (not recorded which). It is not recorded whose cells these are; they may come from a transplant donor. The rearrangement links TRBV11-2 to TRBJ1-5, with no clear D. The material sequenced was blood, either unsorted or a sorted T cell fraction (not recorded which). The CDR3 loop reads CASSLSYGWMSSNQPQHF. CDR3 in DNA: TGTGCCAGCAGCTTATCGTATGGGTGGATGAGTAGCAATCAGCCCCAGCATTTT.